A single T cell receptor beta chain is shown here with its context. Its antigen is not yet known. Per-nucleotide qualities are absent, and no much larger clonotype sits a single base away. This sample is drawn from a study of blood T cell repertoires in COVID-19 (dated by TCRdb to between 2020 and 2021). Concerning the study at large: Samples covering the acute and convalescent phases of COVID-19 were provided by collaborators in the United States, Italy and Spain. The prospective study material was composed of cDNA or gDNA derived from T cells, B-cell-depleted T cells, or PBMCs. The dataset comprised deeply sampled blood TCRbeta repertoires from subjects exposed to, actively infected with, or recovered from COVID-19. A freely available public database, intended as a resource for researchers studying the immune response to SARS-CoV-2, is where the repertoires were released. The samples were drawn from the first 160 participants of the ongoing ImmuneRACE study and from 1,254 subjects provided by 6 global collaborators. Nearly every sample came with metadata listing a de-identified subject ID, COVID-19 status, age in years and sex. Where HLA class I and class II types were available, the types were taken from metadata supplied by the sample provider, not from assay-based typing.

V lost 4 bases and J lost 2 bases, and the count of bases not matched to a germline gene is 4. The germline V gene (reference sequence) yields SGHNT for CDR1 and YYREEE for CDR2. The CDR3 contains 14 residues, cysteine and phenylalanine counted. Just CDR3 DNA is preserved here, 42 bases in frame from base 1. Whole blood was collected in K2EDTA tubes by collaborating institutions according to the institutions' own protocols. For TCRbeta analysis, collaborators shipped samples in one of three forms: frozen whole blood, isolated PBMCs, or DNA extracted from either of those sample types. The paper as a whole reports these results and caveats: How much clinical and demographic metadata was included differed by source and by participant, and the metadata was provided uncurated.

TCRbeta CDR3 regions were amplified from genomic DNA by means of the immunoSEQ Assay, a bias-controlled multiplex PCR. The published analysis was carried out like this. Nucleated cell counts per sample were estimated from amplification of reference gene primers within the assay. Sequence reads were collapsed and filtered to measure the absolute abundance of every unique TCRbeta CDR3 rearrangement. Productive Simpson clonality was computed per sample as the square root of Simpson's diversity index over productive rearrangements. TCRdb took over this immuneACCESS table, retaining in-frame rearrangements with V and J assigned. Such tables are incomplete; in checked studies, under half of the missing clones stem from an unresolved V gene, and the remainder is unexplained. From that table come the V and J calls and clone size; the DNA was used to work out D and trimming. This sample holds under 250,000 clones; 86% were observed only once. Around 6.5% of the sample belongs to the ten largest clones.

The clonotype originates from a man aged 60-69 years with acute or convalescent COVID-19. The rearrangement combines TRBV5-4 with TRBJ2-7, with TRBD1 matching 9 junction bases. The sample comprised peripheral blood. The bases read TGTGCCAGCAGCAACAGGGGGCAGCCCTACGAGCAGTACTTC. Its protein product is CASSNRGQPYEQYF. The entire variable domain, with the stretches around the CDR3 drawn from the reference TRBV5-4 and TRBJ2-7 proteins, is ETGVTQSPTHLIKTRGQQVTLRCSSQSGHNTVSWYQQALGQGPQFIFQYYREEENGRGNFPPRFSGLQFPNYSSELNVNALELDDSALYLCASSNRGQPYEQYFGPGTRLTVT.